Detailed here is one T cell receptor beta chain. These data come from a study of blood T cell repertoires in COVID-19. Authors' analysis steps: Amplification of reference gene primers provided the estimated nucleated cell counts. The method was immunoSEQ multiplex PCR; TCRdb's version includes in-frame clones alone and lacks a portion of them. The V and J calls and clone size come from that table; D and trimming were worked out from the DNA. The sample has 95,000 to 150,000 clones; around 87% are singletons. Trimming cost V 1 base and J 1 base, with 2 bases left between them. Germline CDR1 reads SEHNR; CDR2 reads FQNEAQ (reference sequence). This CDR3 is 14 amino acids long.

J is TRBJ2-6 and V is TRBV7-9; D is undetermined. The receptor's source is a woman in her 70s with acute or convalescent COVID-19. The sample was peripheral blood. CDR3 residues: CASSLVSGANVLTF. The CDR3 DNA is TGTGCCAGCAGCTTAGTATCTGGGGCCAACGTCCTGACTTTC.